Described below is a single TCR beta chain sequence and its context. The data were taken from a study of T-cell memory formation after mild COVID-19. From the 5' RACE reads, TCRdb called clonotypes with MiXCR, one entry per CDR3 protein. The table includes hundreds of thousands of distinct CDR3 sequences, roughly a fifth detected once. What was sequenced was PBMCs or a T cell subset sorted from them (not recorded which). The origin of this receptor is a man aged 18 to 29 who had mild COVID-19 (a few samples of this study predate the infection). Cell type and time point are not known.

This chain's CDR3 is CASSELGVGYGYTF. CDR3 nucleotides: TGTGCCAGCAGTGAATTGGGGGTCGGCTATGGCTACACCTTC. This sequence joins TRBV6-1 and TRBJ1-2, with D perhaps TRBD1 (5 bases). V was pared by 2 bases and J by 4 bases, with 11 bases between. Germline CDR1 reads MNHNS; CDR2 reads SASEGT. The CDR3 consists of 14 residues.